This record concerns one TCR beta chain sequence. These data come from a study of blood T cell repertoires in COVID-19. Study summary: Researchers got acute and convalescent COVID-19 samples from the United States, Italy and Spain. From T cells, B-cell-depleted T cells, or PBMCs came the material, which was cDNA or gDNA.

Seattle-derived patients entered the study during active infection and were followed longitudinally. The authors' processing: From reference gene primer amplification, estimates of nucleated cell counts were derived. The protocol was immunoSEQ multiplex PCR, while the TCRdb copy is restricted to in-frame clones and leaves out a portion. V and J calls and clone size come straight from that table; D and trimming were deduced from the DNA. The sample carries approximately 320,000 clones, roughly 90% recorded once. The clonotype originates from a woman in her 30s with COVID-19, enrolled during active disease. Sequencing was performed on peripheral blood.

In nucleotides, the CDR3 is TGCGCCAGCAGCTTGGAACCTAGCGGCCAAGAGACCCAGTACTTC. Residues: CASSLEPSGQETQYF. The chain uses TRBV5-1 and TRBJ2-5; TRBD2 aligns across 7 bases. The germline CDR1 and CDR2 sequences are SGHRS and YFSETQ. The J segment lost 1 base and the V segment lost 0 bases, leaving 3 bases of the junction unmatched. CDR3 length: 15 amino acids.